The clone carrying this TCR beta chain was recorded once. What it binds is unknown. From germline, CDR1 is SEHNR and CDR2 FQNEAQ (reference sequence). V lost 4 bases, J lost 2 bases, and 13 bases lay in between. This CDR3 region has 15 residues. The sample belongs to a study of cytomegalovirus exposure and HLA in healthy donors. Study-wide results and limits: Later genetic work tied a missense DCLRE1C variant to beta-chain V and J trimming. The study listed 150 to 200 cytomegalovirus-associated TCR beta chains. In an earlier analysis, productive rearrangement rates for most beta V segments clustered near 87% or 30%.

PCR primers comprised 60 Vbeta and 13 Jbeta primers. Generated by immunoSEQ multiplex PCR, the TCRdb table keeps only in-frame clones and is missing some. The repertoire holds tens of thousands of clones, with over 75% as singletons. The chain links TRBV7-9 to TRBJ2-3; no firm D call. Sequencing was done on a sample of PBMCs. The clonotype comes from a male donor in good health and CMV-seropositive. The CDR3 protein is CASSYVAPVTDTQYF. CDR3 coding DNA: TGTGCCAGCAGCTATGTAGCTCCAGTCACAGATACGCAGTATTTT.